This T cell receptor beta chain was identified in a study of blood T cell repertoires in COVID-19 (dated by TCRdb to 2020 to 2021). A note on the overall study: The collaborator samples originated in the United States, Italy and Spain and spanned the acute and convalescent phases of COVID-19. Samples were obtained from the ongoing ImmuneRACE study (first 160 participants) and from 1,254 subjects provided by 6 global collaborators. Sample metadata almost always included a de-identified subject ID, COVID-19 status, age in years and sex. The dataset comprised deeply sampled blood TCRbeta repertoires from subjects exposed to, actively infected with, or recovered from COVID-19. The repertoires were made available in a free public database intended to serve as a resource for research on the immune response to SARS-CoV-2. The prospective study material was composed of cDNA or gDNA derived from T cells, B-cell-depleted T cells, or PBMCs. Where HLA class I and class II types were available, the types were taken from metadata supplied by the sample provider, not from assay-based typing. The full study reports these points: The quantity of clinical and demographic metadata differed by source and by participant and was supplied without curation.

The germline V gene provides CDR1 SGHDT and CDR2 YYEEEE. The CDR3 sequence holds 17 residues, the cysteine and phenylalanine included. The retained sequence is limited to the CDR3, 51 bases, with the frame set at the first base. From V the trimming removes 2 bases and from J it removes 0 bases, while the gene matches leave 8 bases of the junction unaccounted for. As to this clone: Its antigen is currently not known. Base-call qualities are not available, and no considerably larger clone is one nucleotide away.

Participants in the prospective study were enrolled through a virtual design, were aged about 18 to 100 years, and lived in approximately 25 United States geographic areas. Cohort assignment in the prospective study relied on participant-reported clinical history from a screening survey and a study questionnaire. Recovered participants in ImmuneRACE Cohort 3 were defined as having two consecutive negative NP/OP PCR tests, clearance from a healthcare professional, or resolution of symptoms. In the prospective study, mobile phlebotomists collected whole blood, serum and a nasopharyngeal or oropharyngeal swab from each participant. Over a roughly 2-month period, participants in the prospective study had the option of providing additional blood draws and questionnaires. Prospective study blood samples were shipped either frozen or at room temperature before DNA extraction. TCRbeta CDR3 regions were amplified from genomic DNA by means of the immunoSEQ Assay, a bias-controlled multiplex PCR. Per the source publication's procedure: The number of nucleated cells in each sample was estimated by amplification of reference gene primers within the assay. To quantify the absolute abundance of each unique TCRbeta CDR3 rearrangement, sequence reads were collapsed and filtered. For each sample, productive Simpson clonality was calculated as the square root of Simpson's diversity index across productive rearrangements. TCRdb took this table from immuneACCESS and kept in-frame rearrangements with V and J called. Such tables lack part of the clones; where checked against another copy, unresolved V genes explain under half of the gap, and the rest is unexplained. That table gives V, J and clone size, and the DNA gave D and trimming. For this sample there are about 170,000 clones; approximately 80% appear just once. Of the sample, 10% to 15% is held by the ten largest clones.

Sequencing used PBMCs or T cells enriched from blood (not recorded which). The clonotype was recovered from a man between 50 and 59 years old who had recovered from COVID-19. The rearrangement combines TRBV5-6 with TRBJ2-1; 7 middle bases align to TRBD1. The CDR3 is CASSFALRDSSYNEQFF. The sequence in DNA is TGTGCCAGCAGCTTTGCCCTACGGGACAGCTCCTACAATGAGCAGTTCTTC.